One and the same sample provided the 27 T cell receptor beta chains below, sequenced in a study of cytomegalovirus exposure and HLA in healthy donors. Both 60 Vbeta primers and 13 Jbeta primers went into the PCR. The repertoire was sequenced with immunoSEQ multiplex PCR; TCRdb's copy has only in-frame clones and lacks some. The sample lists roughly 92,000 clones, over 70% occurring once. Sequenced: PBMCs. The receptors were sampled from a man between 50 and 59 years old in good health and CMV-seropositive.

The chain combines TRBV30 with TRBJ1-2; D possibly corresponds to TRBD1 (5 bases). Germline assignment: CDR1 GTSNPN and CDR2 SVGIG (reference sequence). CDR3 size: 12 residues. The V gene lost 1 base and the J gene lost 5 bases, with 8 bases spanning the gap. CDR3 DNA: TGTGCCTGGAGTGCCCAGGGTTATGGCTACACCTTC. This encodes CAWSAQGYGYTF.

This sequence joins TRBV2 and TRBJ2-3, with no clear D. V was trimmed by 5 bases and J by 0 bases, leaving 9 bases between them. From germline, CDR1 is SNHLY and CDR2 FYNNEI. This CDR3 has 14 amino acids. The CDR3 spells CASSSVKSTDTQYF. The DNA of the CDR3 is TGTGCCAGCAGTAGCGTTAAAAGCACAGATACGCAGTATTTT.

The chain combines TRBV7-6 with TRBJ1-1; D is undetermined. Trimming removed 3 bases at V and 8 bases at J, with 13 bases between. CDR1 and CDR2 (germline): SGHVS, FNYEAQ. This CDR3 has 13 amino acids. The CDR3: CASSFALTGEAFF. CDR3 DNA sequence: TGTGCCAGCAGCTTCGCCCTGACGGGGGAAGCTTTCTTT.

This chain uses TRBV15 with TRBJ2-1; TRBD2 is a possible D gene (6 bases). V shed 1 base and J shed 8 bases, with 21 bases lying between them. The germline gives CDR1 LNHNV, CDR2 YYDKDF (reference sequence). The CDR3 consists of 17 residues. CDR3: CATSRAGFTTGVDEQFF. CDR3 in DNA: TGTGCCACCAGCAGAGCCGGTTTCACGACGGGGGTGGATGAGCAGTTCTTC.

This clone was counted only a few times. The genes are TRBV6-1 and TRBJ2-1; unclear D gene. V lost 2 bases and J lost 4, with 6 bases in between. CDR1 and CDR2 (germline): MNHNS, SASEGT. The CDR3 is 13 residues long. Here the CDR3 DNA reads TGTGCCAGCAGTGAAATCAGATACAATGAGCAGTTCTTC. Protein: CASSEIRYNEQFF.

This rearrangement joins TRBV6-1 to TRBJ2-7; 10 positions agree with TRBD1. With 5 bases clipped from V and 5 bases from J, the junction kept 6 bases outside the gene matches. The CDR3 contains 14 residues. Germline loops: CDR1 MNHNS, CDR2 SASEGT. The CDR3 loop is CASSFRDRGHEQYF. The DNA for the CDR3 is TGTGCCAGCAGTTTCCGGGACAGGGGCCACGAGCAGTACTTC.

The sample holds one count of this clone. DNA for the CDR3: TGCGCCAGCAGCTCCCGGGATCCTCCTTACGAGCAGTACTTC. Residues: CASSSRDPPYEQYF. V is TRBV5-1 and J is TRBJ2-7, with D maybe TRBD2 (5 bases). The CDR3 has 14 residues. Germline V CDR1 and CDR2: SGHRS, YFSETQ. With 3 bases removed from V and 4 bases from J, the gap between germline ends came to 14 bases. Full variable domain (missing parts from reference TRBV5-1 and TRBJ2-7): KAGVTQTPRYLIKTRGQQVTLSCSPISGHRSVSWYQQTPGQGLQFLFEYFSETQRNKGNFPGRFSGRQFSNSRSEMNVSTLELGDSALYLCASSSRDPPYEQYFGPGTRLTVT.

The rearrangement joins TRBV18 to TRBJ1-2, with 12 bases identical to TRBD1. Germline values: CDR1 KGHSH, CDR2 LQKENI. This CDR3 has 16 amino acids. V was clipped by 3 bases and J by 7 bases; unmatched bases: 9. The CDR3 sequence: CASSPTLGQGAVGYTF. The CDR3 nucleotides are TGTGCCAGCTCACCCACCTTGGGACAGGGGGCAGTTGGCTACACCTTC.

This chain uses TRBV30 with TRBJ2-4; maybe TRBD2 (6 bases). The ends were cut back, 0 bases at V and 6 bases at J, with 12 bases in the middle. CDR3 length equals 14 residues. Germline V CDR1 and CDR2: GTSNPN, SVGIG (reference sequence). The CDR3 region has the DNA TGTGCCTGGAGTGTATTGGGGGGAGGAAACATTCAGTACTTC. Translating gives CAWSVLGGGNIQYF.

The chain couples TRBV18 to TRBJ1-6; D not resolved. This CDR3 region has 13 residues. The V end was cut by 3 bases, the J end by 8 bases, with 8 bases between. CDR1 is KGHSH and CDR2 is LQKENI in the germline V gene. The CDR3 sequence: CASSPARDSPLHF. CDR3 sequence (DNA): TGTGCCAGCTCACCGGCTCGGGATTCACCCCTCCACTTT.

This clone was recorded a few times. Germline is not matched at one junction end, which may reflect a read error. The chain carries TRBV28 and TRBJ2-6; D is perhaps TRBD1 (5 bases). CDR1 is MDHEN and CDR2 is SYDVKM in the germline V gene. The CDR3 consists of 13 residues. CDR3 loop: CASSLPGANGLTF. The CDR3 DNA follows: TGTGCCAGCAGTTTGCCTGGGGCCAACGGCCTGACTTTC.

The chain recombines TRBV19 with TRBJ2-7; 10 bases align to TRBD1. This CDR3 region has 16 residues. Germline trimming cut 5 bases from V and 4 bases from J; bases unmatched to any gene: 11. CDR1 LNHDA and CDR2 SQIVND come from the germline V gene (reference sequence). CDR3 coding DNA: TGTGCCAGTAGTCCAAGCCGACAGGGGGCATCGTACGAGCAGTACTTC. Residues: CASSPSRQGASYEQYF.

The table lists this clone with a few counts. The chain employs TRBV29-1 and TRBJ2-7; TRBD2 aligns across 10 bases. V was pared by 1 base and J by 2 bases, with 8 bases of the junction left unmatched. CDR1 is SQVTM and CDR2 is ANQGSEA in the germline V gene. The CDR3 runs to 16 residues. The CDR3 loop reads CSVEGLPGLATYEQYF. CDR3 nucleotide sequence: TGCAGCGTTGAAGGGCTCCCGGGACTAGCGACCTACGAGCAGTACTTC.

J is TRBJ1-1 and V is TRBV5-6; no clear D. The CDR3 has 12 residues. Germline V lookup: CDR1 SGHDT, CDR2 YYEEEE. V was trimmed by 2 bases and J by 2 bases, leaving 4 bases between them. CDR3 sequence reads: CASSLLNTEAFF. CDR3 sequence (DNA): TGTGCCAGCAGCTTACTTAACACTGAAGCTTTCTTT.

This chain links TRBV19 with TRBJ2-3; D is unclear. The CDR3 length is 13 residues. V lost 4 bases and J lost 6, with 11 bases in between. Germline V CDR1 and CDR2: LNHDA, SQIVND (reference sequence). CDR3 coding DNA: TGTGCCAGTAGTACGAGGCCACGGGATACGCAGTATTTT. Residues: CASSTRPRDTQYF. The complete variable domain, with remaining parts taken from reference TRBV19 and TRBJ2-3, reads DGGITQSPKYLFRKEGQNVTLSCEQNLNHDAMYWYRQDPGQGLRLIYYSQIVNDFQKGDIAEGYSVSREKKESFPLTVTSAQKNPTAFYLCASSTRPRDTQYFGPGTRLTVL.

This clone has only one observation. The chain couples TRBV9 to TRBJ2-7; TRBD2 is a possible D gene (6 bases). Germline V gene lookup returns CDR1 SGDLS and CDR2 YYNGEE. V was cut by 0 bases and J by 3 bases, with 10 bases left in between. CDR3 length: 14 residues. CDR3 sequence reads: CASSVDEGGYEQYF. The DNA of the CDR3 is TGTGCCAGCAGCGTAGATGAGGGAGGCTACGAGCAGTACTTC.

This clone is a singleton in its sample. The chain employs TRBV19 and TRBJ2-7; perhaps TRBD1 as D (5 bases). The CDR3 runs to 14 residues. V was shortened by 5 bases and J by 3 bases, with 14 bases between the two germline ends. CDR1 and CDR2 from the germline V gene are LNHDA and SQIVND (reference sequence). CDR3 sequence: CASSPQGELYEQYF. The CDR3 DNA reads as TGTGCCAGTAGTCCGCAGGGCGAACTCTACGAGCAGTACTTC.

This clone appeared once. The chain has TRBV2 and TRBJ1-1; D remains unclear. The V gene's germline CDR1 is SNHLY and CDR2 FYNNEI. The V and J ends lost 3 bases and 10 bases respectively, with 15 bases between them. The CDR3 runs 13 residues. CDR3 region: CASSEDGISSAFF. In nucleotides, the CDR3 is TGTGCCAGCAGTGAGGACGGGATCTCCTCAGCTTTCTTT.

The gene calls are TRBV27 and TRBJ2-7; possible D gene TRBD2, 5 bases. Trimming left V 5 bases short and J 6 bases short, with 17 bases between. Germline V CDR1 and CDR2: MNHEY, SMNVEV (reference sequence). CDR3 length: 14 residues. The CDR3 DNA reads TGTGCCAGCAGTAGTCCAAGGGAGATACGCGAGCAGTACTTC. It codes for CASSSPREIREQYF.

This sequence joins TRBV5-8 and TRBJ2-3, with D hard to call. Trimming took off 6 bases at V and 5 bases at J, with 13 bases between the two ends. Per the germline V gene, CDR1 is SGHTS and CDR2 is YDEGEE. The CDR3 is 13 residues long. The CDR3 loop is CASNPNRRDTQYF. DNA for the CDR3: TGTGCCAGCAACCCTAACCGTAGAGATACGCAGTATTTT.

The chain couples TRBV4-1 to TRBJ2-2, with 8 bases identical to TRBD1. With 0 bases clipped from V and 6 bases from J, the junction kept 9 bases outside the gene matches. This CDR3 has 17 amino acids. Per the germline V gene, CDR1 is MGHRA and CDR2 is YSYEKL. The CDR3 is CASSQDRQGAGAGELFF. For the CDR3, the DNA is TGCGCCAGCAGCCAAGATCGCCAGGGGGCAGGTGCCGGGGAGCTGTTTTTT.

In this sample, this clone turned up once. CDR3 nucleotide sequence: TGTGCCAGTAGTCCGACTAGCGGGAGGGCCAGGTCCTACGAGCAGTACTTC. Protein: CASSPTSGRARSYEQYF. The V gene is TRBV19, the J gene TRBJ2-7, with 14 bases identical to TRBD2. CDR1 is LNHDA and CDR2 is SQIVND in the germline V gene (reference sequence). The V segment lost 5 bases and the J segment 1 base; nucleotides outside the gene matches: 7. This CDR3 region has 17 residues.

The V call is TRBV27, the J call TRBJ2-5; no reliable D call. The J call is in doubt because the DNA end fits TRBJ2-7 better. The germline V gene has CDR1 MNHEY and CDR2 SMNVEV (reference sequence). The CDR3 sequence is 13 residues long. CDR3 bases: TGTGCCAGCACCGATACCTGGTCCTACGAGCAGTACTTC. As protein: CASTDTWSYEQYF.

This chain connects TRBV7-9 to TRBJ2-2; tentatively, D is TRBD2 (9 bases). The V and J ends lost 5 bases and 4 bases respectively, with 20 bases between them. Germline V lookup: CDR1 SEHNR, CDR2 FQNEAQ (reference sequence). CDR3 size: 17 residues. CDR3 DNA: TGTGCCAGCAGCCTTAACCCTAGCGGGACAGGCACCGGGGAGCTGTTTTTT. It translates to CASSLNPSGTGTGELFF. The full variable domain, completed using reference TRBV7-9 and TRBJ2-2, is DTGVSQNPRHKITKRGQNVTFRCDPISEHNRLYWYRQTLGQGPEFLTYFQNEAQLEKSRLLSDRFSAERPKGSFSTLEIQRTEQGDSAMYLCASSLNPSGTGTGELFFGEGSRLTVL.

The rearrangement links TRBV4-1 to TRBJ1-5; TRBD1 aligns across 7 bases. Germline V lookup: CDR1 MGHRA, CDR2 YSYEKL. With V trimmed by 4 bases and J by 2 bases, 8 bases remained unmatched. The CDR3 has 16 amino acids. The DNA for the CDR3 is TGCGCCAGCAGCCGACTATTCACAGGGGGCAATCAGCCCCAGCATTTT. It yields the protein CASSRLFTGGNQPQHF.

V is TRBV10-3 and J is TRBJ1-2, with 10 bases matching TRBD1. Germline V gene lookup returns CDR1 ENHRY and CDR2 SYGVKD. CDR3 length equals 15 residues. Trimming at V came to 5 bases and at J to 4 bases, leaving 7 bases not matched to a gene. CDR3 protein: CAISYRDRGFYGYTF. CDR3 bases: TGTGCCATCAGTTACCGGGACAGGGGATTCTATGGCTACACCTTC.

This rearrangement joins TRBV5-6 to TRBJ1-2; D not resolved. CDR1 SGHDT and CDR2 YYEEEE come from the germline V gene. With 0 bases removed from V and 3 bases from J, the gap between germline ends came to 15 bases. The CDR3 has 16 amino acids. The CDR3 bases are TGTGCCAGCAGCTTGGATGCCCTAAGAGTTTACTATGGCTACACCTTC. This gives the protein CASSLDALRVYYGYTF.